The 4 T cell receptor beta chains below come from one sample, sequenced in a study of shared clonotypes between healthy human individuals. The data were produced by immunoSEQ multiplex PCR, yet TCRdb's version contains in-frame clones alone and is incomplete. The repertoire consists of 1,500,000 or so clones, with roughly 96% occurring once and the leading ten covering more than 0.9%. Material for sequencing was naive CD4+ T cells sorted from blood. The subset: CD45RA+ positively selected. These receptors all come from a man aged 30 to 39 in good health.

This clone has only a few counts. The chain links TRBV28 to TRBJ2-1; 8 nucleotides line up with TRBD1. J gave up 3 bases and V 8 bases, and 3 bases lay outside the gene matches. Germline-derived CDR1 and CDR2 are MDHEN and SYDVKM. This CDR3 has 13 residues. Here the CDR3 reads CASGQGVYNEQFF. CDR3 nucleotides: TGTGCCAGCGGACAGGGCGTCTACAATGAGCAGTTCTTC.

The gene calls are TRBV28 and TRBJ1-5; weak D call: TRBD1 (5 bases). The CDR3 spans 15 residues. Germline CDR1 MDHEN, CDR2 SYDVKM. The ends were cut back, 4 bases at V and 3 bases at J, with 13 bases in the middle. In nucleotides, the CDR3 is TGTGCCAGCAGTTCACCGGGACGGCTCAATCAGCCCCAGCATTTT. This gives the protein CASSSPGRLNQPQHF.

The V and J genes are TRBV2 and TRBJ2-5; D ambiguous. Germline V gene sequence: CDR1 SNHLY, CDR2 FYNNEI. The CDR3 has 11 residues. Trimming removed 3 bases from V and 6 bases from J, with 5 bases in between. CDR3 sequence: CASSETKTQYF. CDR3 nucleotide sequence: TGTGCCAGCAGTGAGACGAAGACCCAGTACTTC.

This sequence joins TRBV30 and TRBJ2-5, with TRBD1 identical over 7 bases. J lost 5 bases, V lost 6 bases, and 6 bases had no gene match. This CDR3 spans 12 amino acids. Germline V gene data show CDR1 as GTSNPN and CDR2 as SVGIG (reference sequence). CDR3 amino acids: CACTGVGETQYF. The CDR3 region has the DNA TGTGCCTGTACAGGGGTCGGGGAGACCCAGTACTTC.